This T cell receptor (beta chain) is drawn from a study of beta chain features in type 1 diabetes. Study-wide points: Researchers report that Type 1 diabetes patients had moderately but significantly shorter TCRB CDR3s across all four CD4+ subsets. Type 1 diabetes patients had VDJ junctions that carried fewer insertions and more deletions.

Sort purity for all populations was recorded as exceeding 98%. Per germline, CDR1 SEHNR and CDR2 FQNEAQ (reference sequence). The CDR3 sequence is 15 residues long. V was clipped by 5 bases and J by 4 bases; unmatched bases: 9. Expressed TCRB transcripts were sequenced because the isolated RNA had all been reverse transcribed beforehand. Libraries were prepared by immunoSEQ multiplex PCR; TCRdb keeps only in-frame clonotypes and omits some of them. Of some 370,000 clones in the sample, around 10% were seen once. In regard to this clone: Its target is unknown.

Sequenced sample: central memory CD4+ T cells from blood. This chain joins TRBV7-9 and TRBJ2-5, with 8 positions matching TRBD1. The TCR was taken from a man aged 25 to 40 with type 1 diabetes. The CDR3 sequence is CASSTGTGDRETQYF. Here the CDR3 DNA reads TGTGCCAGCAGCACCGGGACAGGTGATAGAGAGACCCAGTACTTC.